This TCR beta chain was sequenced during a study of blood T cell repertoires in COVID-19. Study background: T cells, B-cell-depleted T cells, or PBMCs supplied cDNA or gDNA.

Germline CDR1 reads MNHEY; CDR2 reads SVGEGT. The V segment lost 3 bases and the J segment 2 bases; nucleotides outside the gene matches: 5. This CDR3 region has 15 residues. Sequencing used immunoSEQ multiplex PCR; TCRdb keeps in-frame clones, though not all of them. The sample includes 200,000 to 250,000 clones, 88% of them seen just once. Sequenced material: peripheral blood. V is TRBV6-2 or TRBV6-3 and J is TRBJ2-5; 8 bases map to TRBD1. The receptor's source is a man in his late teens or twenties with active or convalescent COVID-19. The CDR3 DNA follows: TGTGCCAGCAGTTATCGGACAGGGCCGCAAGAGACCCAGTACTTC. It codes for CASSYRTGPQETQYF.